This T cell receptor beta chain stems from a study of cytomegalovirus exposure and HLA in healthy donors. A word on this clone: Its antigen is unidentified.

V lost 0 bases to trimming and J lost 8 bases; unmatched junction nucleotides: 2. This CDR3 has 13 residues. The germline V gene encodes CDR1 SGHVS and CDR2 FQNEAQ. Study-level findings and limits: The CMV antigen specificity of a few CMV-associated chains was confirmed through in vitro analysis. Researchers reported in a later analysis that a missense DCLRE1C variant was tied to TCR beta V- and J-gene trimming. The study listed 164 cytomegalovirus-associated TCR beta chains.

The PCR used 60 Vbeta and 13 Jbeta primers. Data came from immunoSEQ multiplex PCR; TCRdb stores just in-frame clones and leaves some out. The sample contains about 83,000 clones, 80% to 90% of which appear only once. Though nominally healthy at sampling, donors likely had unrecorded immune exposures. The chain carries TRBV7-8 and TRBJ1-1, with 8 bases that match TRBD1. The receptor was isolated from a woman aged 30 to 39 in good health and CMV-seronegative. Sequenced sample: PBMCs. Here the CDR3 reads CASSLAGDREAFF. The CDR3 DNA sequence: TGTGCCAGCAGCTTAGCGGGGGACAGGGAAGCTTTCTTT.